This passage covers 22 T cell receptor beta chains from one sample sequenced in a study of low-dose radiotherapy and immunotherapy resistance in tumors. Documented time point: before trial treatment. First-strand cDNA relied on TRAV- and TRBV-specific primers spanning alpha and beta chains. The authors ran 20 PCR cycles to amplify TCRs with a constant-region primer and V-primer adapter. TCRdb reanalysed the reads using MiXCR and keeps one entry per CDR3 protein. This sample carries tens of thousands of distinct CDR3 sequences, over 15% of them seen once, and the ten largest clones take more than 4.5%. Material: PBMCs, obtained before treatment. Receptors were obtained from a male donor with prostate cancer.

This clonotype was seen many times. The rearrangement links TRBV20-1 to TRBJ1-2; D gene uncertain. Trimming stripped 3 bases from V and 0 bases from J, with 8 bases between. This CDR3 spans 13 amino acids. Per the germline V gene, CDR1 is DFQATT and CDR2 is SNEGSKA (reference sequence). The CDR3 here is CSASTLANYGYTF. The CDR3 coding sequence is TGCAGTGCTAGTACATTAGCTAACTATGGCTACACCTTC.

For this clonotype: This could be a read error, since a much larger clone is one nucleotide away. The genes are TRBV30 and TRBJ1-2, with D uncertain. Germline V gene data show CDR1 as GTSNPN and CDR2 as SVGIG (reference sequence). The CDR3 sequence is 13 residues long. CDR3 DNA sequence: TGTTCCCGGGGAACTCCTACTAACTATGGCTACACCTTC. It encodes CSRGTPTNYGYTF.

The V call is TRBV9, the J call TRBJ2-1; D is possibly TRBD1 (5 bases). Trimming stripped 3 bases from V and 4 bases from J, with 17 bases between. Germline CDR1 SGDLS, CDR2 YYNGEE. This CDR3 contains 16 residues. The CDR3: CASSGRQPPPYNEQFF. CDR3 nucleotides: TGTGCCAGCAGCGGTCGACAGCCTCCTCCGTACAATGAGCAGTTCTTC.

CDR3 DNA: TGTGCCAGCAGCGTAGTAGCCGGGACCGCTGGAAACACCATATATTTT. Protein sequence: CASSVVAGTAGNTIYF. The V call is TRBV9, the J call TRBJ1-3; maybe TRBD1 (5 bases). This CDR3 region has 16 residues. The V end was cut by 0 bases, the J end by 2 bases, with 12 bases between. The V gene's germline CDR1 is SGDLS and CDR2 YYNGEE.

This clonotype was seen at least ten times. V and J are TRBV30 and TRBJ1-2; 11 bases match TRBD1. Germline assignment: CDR1 GTSNPN and CDR2 SVGIG (reference sequence). The trim removed 0 bases at V and 4 bases at J, leaving 1 base unmatched. The CDR3 spans 14 residues. The CDR3: CAWSVDRGLYGYTF. Here the CDR3 DNA reads TGTGCCTGGAGTGTGGACAGGGGGCTCTATGGCTACACCTTC.

The sample holds many counts of this clonotype. The J gene is TRBJ1-5, the V gene TRBV28; no firm D call. The CDR3 length is 14 residues. CDR1 MDHEN and CDR2 SYDVKM come from the germline V gene. Trimming shortened V by 2 bases and J by 4 bases, and 9 bases separated the two germline ends. The CDR3 loop is CASSLGGTNQPQHF. CDR3 nucleotide sequence: TGTGCCAGCAGTTTAGGAGGAACTAATCAGCCCCAGCATTTT.

This clonotype has ten or more counts. The J gene is TRBJ1-5, the V gene TRBV5-5; the D gene is possibly TRBD1 (5 bases). V was trimmed by 4 bases and J by 0 bases, leaving 14 bases between them. The CDR3 extends over 16 amino acids. CDR1 is SGHKS and CDR2 is YYEKEE in the germline V gene (reference sequence). CDR3 in amino acids: CASSPSGPYSNQPQHF. CDR3 nucleotides: TGTGCCAGCAGCCCTTCGGGGCCTTATAGCAATCAGCCCCAGCATTTT. The variable domain in full, with the rest retrieved from reference TRBV5-5 and TRBJ1-5, is DAGVTQSPTHLIKTRGQQVTLRCSPISGHKSVSWYQQVLGQGPQFIFQYYEKEERGRGNFPDRFSARQFPNYSSELNVNALLLGDSALYLCASSPSGPYSNQPQHFGDGTRLSIL.

This clonotype was seen at least ten times. V usage is TRBV4-3 and J usage is TRBJ1-2; no reliable D call. This CDR3 region has 15 residues. V dropped 1 base and J dropped 0 bases, with 9 bases sitting between them. In germline, CDR1 is LGHNA, CDR2 YSLEER. The CDR3 here is CASSQGSGTNYGYTF. CDR3 nucleotide sequence: TGCGCCAGCAGCCAAGGGTCGGGGACTAACTATGGCTACACCTTC.

Concerning this clonotype: A read error is likely here: a far larger clone is one base away. The chain couples TRBV5-1 to TRBJ2-1, with 9 bases matching TRBD1. CDR3 length: 15 amino acids. Germline CDR1 is SGHRS and CDR2 is YFSETQ. The V gene end was trimmed by 3 bases and the J gene end by 10 bases; junction bases not matched to a gene: 11. CDR3 region: CASSSPGTGTYEQFF. CDR3 DNA sequence: TGCGCCAGCAGCTCCCCCGGGACAGGGACCTACGAGCAGTTCTTC.

This clonotype was seen repeatedly, ten times or more. The chain carries TRBV27 and TRBJ1-6; D may be TRBD1 (6 bases). V was cut by 3 bases and J by 5 bases, with 8 bases left in between. This CDR3 comprises 14 residues. Germline V gene sequence: CDR1 MNHEY, CDR2 SMNVEV (reference sequence). The CDR3 DNA is TGTGCCAGCAGTTTCTACAGGGATAATTCACCCCTCCACTTT. Amino acids: CASSFYRDNSPLHF.

This clonotype has a count of ten or more. The rearrangement joins TRBV28 to TRBJ2-1; 8 nucleotides match TRBD2. In germline, CDR1 is MDHEN, CDR2 SYDVKM. This CDR3 region has 16 residues. Trimming cost V 7 bases and J 4 bases; bases outside gene matches: 12. CDR3 sequence: CASKTLLAGGYNEQFF. CDR3 sequence (DNA): TGTGCCAGCAAGACCCTACTCGCGGGAGGTTACAATGAGCAGTTCTTC.

This clonotype was seen repeatedly, ten times or more. The rearrangement links TRBV7-2 to TRBJ2-7; tentatively, D is TRBD2 (5 bases). The length of the CDR3 is 15 residues. With 5 bases removed from V and 2 bases from J, the gap between germline ends came to 16 bases. Germline CDR1 SGHTA, CDR2 FQGNSA. CDR3 amino acids: CASSPGGHSTYEQYF. The CDR3 DNA follows: TGTGCCAGCAGCCCCGGCGGGCACAGCACCTACGAGCAGTACTTC.

This clonotype was seen many times. The chain employs TRBV5-6 and TRBJ2-3, with D possibly being TRBD1 (6 bases). The CDR3 spans 14 residues. The V gene lost 3 bases and the J gene lost 3 bases, with 11 bases spanning the gap. Germline-derived CDR1 and CDR2 are SGHDT and YYEEEE. CDR3 in DNA: TGTGCCAGCAGCTCGACAGGTCTGACAGATACGCAGTATTTT. It encodes CASSSTGLTDTQYF.

Relative to its sample, this clonotype is medium-sized (0.01 to 0.1%). The chain carries TRBV20-1 and TRBJ2-3; TRBD2 matches 15 bases. Germline CDR1 and CDR2: DFQATT and SNEGSKA (reference sequence). With 6 bases clipped from V and 4 bases from J, the junction kept 5 bases outside the gene matches. This CDR3 has 15 residues. The CDR3 DNA follows: TGCAGTGCCAGGACTAGCGGGAGGGCCGCAGATACGCAGTATTTT. It yields the protein CSARTSGRAADTQYF.

The chain is built from TRBV10-2 and TRBJ1-3; maybe TRBD1 (5 bases). The CDR3 has 16 residues. V lost 3 bases, J lost 5 bases, and 17 bases lay in between. Looked up from germline, CDR1 is WSHSY and CDR2 is SAAADI. The CDR3 reads CASSDPAGGVRNTIYF. The CDR3 DNA reads as TGCGCCAGCAGTGACCCGGCGGGAGGGGTCAGAAACACCATATATTTT.

This clonotype was counted many times. This chain uses TRBV18 with TRBJ1-2; 9 bases agree with TRBD1. Trimming at V came to 4 bases and at J to 6 bases, leaving 3 bases not matched to a gene. Germline CDR1 and CDR2: KGHSH and LQKENI. This CDR3 has 13 amino acids. The CDR3 sequence is CASSQDRGNGYTF. The CDR3 coding sequence is TGTGCCAGCTCACAAGACAGGGGGAATGGCTACACCTTC.

This clonotype was counted at least ten times. The rearrangement joins TRBV6-1 to TRBJ2-7; 9 bases are a match to TRBD2. From germline, CDR1 is MNHNS and CDR2 SASEGT. Trimming cost V 8 bases and J 2 bases; bases outside gene matches: 7. This CDR3 comprises 14 residues. CDR3 in amino acids: CASATGLATYEQYF. CDR3 DNA sequence: TGTGCCAGCGCGACGGGACTAGCAACCTACGAGCAGTACTTC.

There are a few counts of this clonotype. The rearrangement joins TRBV20-1 to TRBJ1-2; D gene uncertain. Germline V gives CDR1 DFQATT, CDR2 SNEGSKA (reference sequence). The V and J ends lost 6 bases and 8 bases respectively, with 16 bases between them. This CDR3 is built from 12 residues. The CDR3 nucleotides read TGCAGTGCCAGGATTGGAGGGTTCGGCTACACCTTC. Its protein is CSARIGGFGYTF.

This chain connects TRBV6-6 to TRBJ2-1; TRBD2 might be the D (6 bases). This CDR3 is 14 amino acids long. V lost 2 bases, J lost 5 bases, and 10 bases lay in between. The germline V gene has CDR1 MNHNY and CDR2 SVGAGI (reference sequence). The CDR3 sequence is CASSYTGGDNEQFF. In DNA, the CDR3 is TGTGCCAGCAGTTACACCGGGGGTGACAATGAGCAGTTCTTC.

The V and J genes are TRBV7-3 and TRBJ2-5, with a possible D match to TRBD2 (7 bases). The CDR3 is 16 residues long. Deletions cut 5 bases from V and 0 bases from J, with 16 bases between. Germline CDR1 is SGHTA and CDR2 is FQGTGA. CDR3 sequence (DNA): TGTGCCAGCAGCGCCCAACCGGGGGGCCACCAAGAGACCCAGTACTTC. As protein: CASSAQPGGHQETQYF.

The V and J genes are TRBV19 and TRBJ2-3, with D hard to call. The CDR3 consists of 14 residues. V was clipped by 3 bases and J by 6 bases, with 13 bases between them. Germline loops: CDR1 LNHDA, CDR2 SQIVND (reference sequence). CDR3 protein: CASSIPGSTDTQYF. DNA for the CDR3: TGTGCCAGTAGTATCCCGGGCTCAACGGATACGCAGTATTTT.

This clonotype was seen many times. The chain uses TRBV6-5 and TRBJ1-2, with 10 bases identical to TRBD1. Trimming cost V 8 bases and J 2 bases; bases outside gene matches: 5. CDR3 length: 14 amino acids. Germline assignment: CDR1 MNHEY and CDR2 SVGAGI. The CDR3 coding sequence is TGTGCCAGCGGGCTGGGACAGGGGAACTATGGCTACACCTTC. Translation gives CASGLGQGNYGYTF.